The 27 T cell receptor beta chains listed next were all sequenced from one sample in a study of blood T cell repertoires in COVID-19. The method was immunoSEQ multiplex PCR; TCRdb's version includes in-frame clones alone and lacks a portion of them. Among about 40,000 clones listed, approximately 91% were seen once. The sequenced material came from peripheral blood. These TCRs come from a woman in her twenties or thirties in a cohort sampled during active COVID-19.

The chain couples TRBV19 to TRBJ2-5; D perhaps matches TRBD1 (6 bases). The CDR3 totals 14 residues. V shed 1 base and J shed 2 bases, with 8 bases lying between them. In germline, CDR1 is LNHDA, CDR2 SQIVND (reference sequence). Written as DNA, the CDR3 is TGTGCCAGTAGTATAGGACAGGATCAAGAGACCCAGTACTTC. Translating it yields CASSIGQDQETQYF.

The V and J genes are TRBV3-1 (or the pseudogene TRBV3-2) and TRBJ2-2; 11 positions match TRBD2. The V gene's germline CDR1 is LGHDT and CDR2 YNNKEL (reference sequence). V shed 4 bases, J shed 4 bases, and the junction held 2 bases outside the gene matches. The CDR3 spans 15 residues. DNA for the CDR3: TGTGCCAGCAGCCCTGGGACTAGCGGCACCGGGGAGCTGTTTTTT. It codes for CASSPGTSGTGELFF.

The J gene is TRBJ1-1, the V gene TRBV5-4; D ambiguous. Germline-derived CDR1 and CDR2 are SGHNT and YYREEE (reference sequence). Trimming shortened V by 1 base and J by 2 bases, and 3 bases separated the two germline ends. CDR3 length: 12 amino acids. For the CDR3, the DNA is TGTGCCAGCAGCTTGTCTAACACTGAAGCTTTCTTT. Its protein product is CASSLSNTEAFF.

The rearrangement joins TRBV28 to TRBJ1-5; D gene ambiguous. The germline CDR1 and CDR2 sequences are MDHEN and SYDVKM. The CDR3 is 14 residues long. The V and J ends lost 2 bases and 0 bases respectively, with 5 bases between them. CDR3 in amino acids: CASSLVRSNQPQHF. DNA of the CDR3: TGTGCCAGCAGTTTAGTCCGTAGCAATCAGCCCCAGCATTTT.

This chain joins TRBV19 and TRBJ2-4; D possibly corresponds to TRBD2 (7 bases). The germline gives CDR1 LNHDA, CDR2 SQIVND (reference sequence). CDR3 length: 16 amino acids. V lost 7 bases and J lost 0, with 16 bases in between. CDR3 coding DNA: TGTGCCAGTACCGAGGGGGGGAAAAGAGCCAAAAACATTCAGTACTTC. As protein: CASTEGGKRAKNIQYF.

The chain uses TRBV30 and TRBJ2-5; 12 bases line up with TRBD2. Germline V gene data show CDR1 as GTSNPN and CDR2 as SVGIG (reference sequence). The CDR3 extends over 16 amino acids. Losses at the gene ends were 2 bases for V and 5 bases for J; bases not matched to a gene: 9. CDR3 coding DNA: TGTGCCTGGAGTCGGCTAGCGGGAGGGTTGGGGGAGACCCAGTACTTC. Its protein product is CAWSRLAGGLGETQYF.

V and J are TRBV14 and TRBJ1-2; D might be TRBD1 (6 bases). The ends were cut back, 0 bases at V and 8 bases at J, with 22 bases in the middle. The CDR3 is 17 residues long. CDR1 is SGHDN, CDR2 FVKESK, per germline. The DNA for the CDR3 is TGTGCCAGCAGCCAAGATGGGTCCGGGCAGGGGATGAGAGGCTACACCTTC. The encoded protein is CASSQDGSGQGMRGYTF.

The chain is built from TRBV5-1 and TRBJ1-4, with TRBD1 matching 10 bases. Germline CDR1 reads SGHRS; CDR2 reads YFSETQ. Trimming removed 0 bases from V and 7 bases from J; junction bases left unmatched: 6. The CDR3 is 16 amino acids. DNA for the CDR3: TGCGCCAGCAGCTTGGGTCCGGGACAGGGGATTGAAAAACTGTTTTTT. The encoded protein is CASSLGPGQGIEKLFF.

The rearrangement links TRBV5-1 to TRBJ1-1; 7 bases line up with TRBD1. V was clipped by 6 bases and J by 0 bases; unmatched bases: 11. The CDR3 runs 16 residues. Germline CDR1 is SGHRS and CDR2 is YFSETQ. CDR3 sequence reads: CASTLGQAPMNTEAFF. The CDR3 DNA reads TGCGCCAGCACATTAGGACAGGCCCCGATGAACACTGAAGCTTTCTTT.

This clone was recorded a few times. V and J are TRBV2 and TRBJ1-2; TRBD1 matches at 9 bases. The CDR3 contains 13 residues. Germline CDR1 and CDR2: SNHLY and FYNNEI. Trimming removed 3 bases from V and 8 bases from J; junction bases left unmatched: 4. CDR3 protein: CASSETGGGGYTF. DNA for the CDR3: TGTGCCAGCAGTGAGACAGGGGGAGGAGGCTACACCTTC.

This clone was detected only once. The CDR3 DNA is TGTGCCAGCAGTTACGACACCAGCAATCAGCCCCAGCATTTT. Its translation: CASSYDTSNQPQHF. The chain links TRBV28 to TRBJ1-5; D not resolved. With 4 bases removed from V and 1 base from J, the gap between germline ends came to 8 bases. CDR1 is MDHEN and CDR2 is SYDVKM in the germline V gene. The CDR3 length is 14 residues. The full variable domain, rest sourced from reference TRBV28 and TRBJ1-5, is DVKVTQSSRYLVKRTGEKVFLECVQDMDHENMFWYRQDPGLGLRLIYFSYDVKMKEKGDIPEGYSVSREKKERFSLILESASTNQTSMYLCASSYDTSNQPQHFGDGTRLSIL.

This clone appeared a single time. The chain is built from TRBV9 and TRBJ1-6; 7 nucleotides align to TRBD1. This CDR3 has 16 residues. V lost 4 bases and J lost 7; bases outside the gene matches: 11. The germline V gene has CDR1 SGDLS and CDR2 YYNGEE. The CDR3: CASSPNTGVENSPLHF. CDR3 DNA sequence: TGTGCCAGCAGCCCAAATACAGGGGTTGAAAATTCACCCCTCCACTTT.

V gene TRBV7-8 combines with J gene TRBJ2-5; D unresolved. This CDR3 contains 14 residues. Germline V gene data show CDR1 as SGHVS and CDR2 as FQNEAQ. V was clipped by 6 bases and J by 2 bases, with 13 bases between them. Written as DNA, the CDR3 is TGTGCCAGCAGTTTTAGTCACTTACAAGAGACCCAGTACTTC. It is translated as CASSFSHLQETQYF.

J is TRBJ2-3 and V is TRBV6-1; TRBD2 is a possible D gene (7 bases). CDR1 is MNHNS and CDR2 is SASEGT in the germline V gene. Trimming left V 3 bases short and J 5 bases short, with 12 bases between. The CDR3 has 14 amino acids. The CDR3 nucleotides are TGTGCCAGCAGTGACGGGGGGCGGATAGATACGCAGTATTTT. Protein sequence: CASSDGGRIDTQYF.

The chain links TRBV9 to TRBJ2-7, with a possible D match to TRBD2 (5 bases). Germline CDR1 is SGDLS and CDR2 is YYNGEE. CDR3 length: 13 amino acids. V was pared by 5 bases and J by 5 bases, with 14 bases between. The chain's CDR3 is CASSSGSGNEQYF. The CDR3, as DNA: TGTGCCAGCAGTAGTGGGAGCGGCAACGAGCAGTACTTC.

The rearrangement links TRBV4-2 to TRBJ2-3; TRBD2 aligns across 8 bases. Germline lookup yields CDR1 LGHNA and CDR2 YNFKEQ. The CDR3 runs 14 residues. Unmatched junction bases numbered 4, after V lost 4 bases and J lost 4 bases. This CDR3 reads CASSPGLASDTQYF. The CDR3 DNA is TGTGCCAGCAGCCCTGGACTAGCCTCAGATACGCAGTATTTT.

J is TRBJ2-1 and V is TRBV5-1, with D maybe TRBD1 (6 bases). CDR1 is SGHRS and CDR2 is YFSETQ in the germline V gene. The CDR3 is made up of 14 amino acids. V lost 1 base and J 4 bases, leaving 9 bases between the germline ends. CDR3 sequence reads: CASSLTRGYNEQFF. Written as DNA, the CDR3 is TGCGCCAGCAGCTTGACAAGGGGGTACAATGAGCAGTTCTTC.

The chain employs TRBV7-8 and TRBJ1-4, with TRBD1 matching 9 bases. This CDR3 has 15 residues. Germline lookup yields CDR1 SGHVS and CDR2 FQNEAQ. The ends lost 4 bases at V and 4 bases at J; junction bases unmatched: 4. The CDR3 reads CASSSQGAYNEKLFF. The CDR3 DNA follows: TGTGCCAGCAGCTCACAGGGGGCGTATAATGAAAAACTGTTTTTT.

The chain uses TRBV5-1 and TRBJ2-5; perhaps TRBD1 as D (5 bases). CDR3 length: 14 residues. Per the germline V gene, CDR1 is SGHRS and CDR2 is YFSETQ. Trimming pared 1 base from V and 5 bases from J, leaving 12 bases between. CDR3 residues: CASSLQGVLETQYF. The CDR3 DNA is TGCGCCAGCAGCTTGCAGGGTGTCTTGGAGACCCAGTACTTC.

The chain uses TRBV7-3 and TRBJ2-1, with 9 positions matching TRBD2. CDR1 SGHTA and CDR2 FQGTGA come from the germline V gene. CDR3 length equals 16 residues. The J segment lost 10 bases and the V segment lost 5 bases, leaving 15 bases of the junction unmatched. The CDR3 here is CASSVGGTSLKGEQFF. CDR3 coding DNA: TGTGCCAGCAGCGTCGGCGGGACTAGCCTCAAGGGCGAGCAGTTCTTC. Together with reference TRBV7-3 and TRBJ2-1, the CDR3 gives the full variable domain: GAGVSQTPSNKVTEKGKYVELRCDPISGHTALYWYRQSLGQGPEFLIYFQGTGAADDSGLPNDRFFAVRPEGSVSTLKIQRTERGDSAVYLCASSVGGTSLKGEQFFGPGTRLTVL.

The chain is built from TRBV5-6 and TRBJ1-6; maybe TRBD1 (6 bases). Deletions cut 3 bases from V and 9 bases from J, with 10 bases between. Germline V gene sequence: CDR1 SGHDT, CDR2 YYEEEE. The CDR3 length is 13 residues. DNA for the CDR3: TGTGCCAGCAGCTCTCAAGGGGGTTCACCCCTCCACTTT. It codes for CASSSQGGSPLHF.

The chain joins TRBV7-3 to TRBJ2-1; D may be TRBD2 (6 bases). Deletions cut 0 bases from V and 6 bases from J, with 15 bases between. The CDR3 consists of 16 residues. The germline V gene encodes CDR1 SGHTA and CDR2 FQGTGA. The CDR3 region is CASSLTPPGLVNEQFF. CDR3 nucleotide sequence: TGTGCCAGCAGCTTAACCCCTCCGGGACTCGTCAATGAGCAGTTCTTC. Full variable domain (rest looked up from reference TRBV7-3 and TRBJ2-1): GAGVSQTPSNKVTEKGKYVELRCDPISGHTALYWYRQSLGQGPEFLIYFQGTGAADDSGLPNDRFFAVRPEGSVSTLKIQRTERGDSAVYLCASSLTPPGLVNEQFFGPGTRLTVL.

V gene TRBV6-5 combines with J gene TRBJ1-2, with 11 bases that match TRBD1. The V segment lost 2 bases and the J segment 4 bases; nucleotides outside the gene matches: 6. Germline CDR1 reads MNHEY; CDR2 reads SVGAGI. This CDR3 is 16 amino acids long. The CDR3 sequence is CASSYRTGGNSYGYTF. DNA for the CDR3: TGTGCCAGCAGTTACCGGACAGGGGGCAATTCCTATGGCTACACCTTC.

The table lists this clone with a few counts. This rearrangement joins TRBV6-1 to TRBJ2-7; D may be TRBD1 or TRBD2 (7 bases each). CDR1 is MNHNS, CDR2 SASEGT, per germline. CDR3 size: 14 residues. V was shortened by 4 bases and J by 5 bases, with 15 bases between the two germline ends. CDR3 coding DNA: TGTGCCAGCAGTGCAGCGGGACAGTTAAACGAGCAGTACTTC. It translates to CASSAAGQLNEQYF.

The V gene is TRBV5-5, the J gene TRBJ2-1; 10 bases fit TRBD2. V lost 4 bases and J lost 1; bases outside the gene matches: 2. Germline V gene data show CDR1 as SGHKS and CDR2 as YYEKEE (reference sequence). The CDR3 runs to 15 residues. As DNA, the CDR3 is TGTGCCAGCAGCCAGACTAGCGGGTCCTACAATGAGCAGTTCTTC. Translating gives CASSQTSGSYNEQFF.

CDR3 region: CASSLGGQAWNTEAFF. The CDR3 DNA sequence: TGTGCCAGCAGCTTGGGGGGACAGGCCTGGAACACTGAAGCTTTCTTT. This chain joins TRBV5-6 and TRBJ1-1; 8 nucleotides match TRBD1. Germline V gene data show CDR1 as SGHDT and CDR2 as YYEEEE. Trimming at V came to 0 bases and at J to 1 base, leaving 5 bases not matched to a gene. The CDR3 runs to 16 residues.

The chain recombines TRBV6-2 or TRBV6-3 with TRBJ1-2; TRBD1 aligns across 7 bases. Germline lookup yields CDR1 MNHEY and CDR2 SVGEGT. The CDR3 loop spans 13 amino acids. J was trimmed by 7 bases and V by 6 bases; bases with no gene match: 8. The CDR3 nucleotides read TGTGCCAGCAGCTCTCCGACAGGGAGTGGCTACACCTTC. As protein: CASSSPTGSGYTF.